This T cell receptor beta chain originates from a study of shared clonotypes between healthy human individuals. Study conclusions and caveats: The study's rarefaction showed incomplete sorted-subset sequencing despite large depth.

Turning to this clone: Antigen unknown.

Per the study methods: Junction-only immunoSEQ data arrived without quality scores, meaning filtering differed. TCRdb's copy holds only in-frame clones and misses some; the assay was immunoSEQ multiplex PCR. V, J and clone size derive from that table, while D and trimming were established from the DNA sequence. The table lists 2,500,000 or so clones, 80% to 95% of them singletons. The CDR3 has 14 residues. Losses at the gene ends were 5 bases for V and 3 bases for J; bases not matched to a gene: 6. Germline values: CDR1 MNHNY, CDR2 SVGAGI (reference sequence). The chain couples TRBV6-6 to TRBJ2-7; 8 bases match TRBD1. This clonotype originated in a man younger than 35 in good health. Some clones in this sample may be carry-over from other donors' samples. Sequenced material: naive CD4+ T cells from PBMCs. Subset: CD45RA+ positively selected. The CDR3 protein is CASSGYRGFYEQYF. CDR3 sequence (DNA): TGTGCCAGCAGTGGGTACAGGGGGTTCTACGAGCAGTACTTC.